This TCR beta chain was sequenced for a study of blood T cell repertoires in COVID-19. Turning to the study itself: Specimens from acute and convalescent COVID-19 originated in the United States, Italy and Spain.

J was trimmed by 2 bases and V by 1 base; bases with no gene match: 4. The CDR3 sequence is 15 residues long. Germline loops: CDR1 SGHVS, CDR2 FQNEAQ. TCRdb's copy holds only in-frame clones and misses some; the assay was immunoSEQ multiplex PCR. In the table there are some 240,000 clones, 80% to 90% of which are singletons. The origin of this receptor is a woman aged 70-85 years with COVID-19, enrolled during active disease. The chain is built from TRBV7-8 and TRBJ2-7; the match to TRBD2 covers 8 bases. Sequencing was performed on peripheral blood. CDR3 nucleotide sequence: TGTGCCAGCAGCTTAGTTGCGGGAGGCACCTACGAGCAGTACTTC. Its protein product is CASSLVAGGTYEQYF.